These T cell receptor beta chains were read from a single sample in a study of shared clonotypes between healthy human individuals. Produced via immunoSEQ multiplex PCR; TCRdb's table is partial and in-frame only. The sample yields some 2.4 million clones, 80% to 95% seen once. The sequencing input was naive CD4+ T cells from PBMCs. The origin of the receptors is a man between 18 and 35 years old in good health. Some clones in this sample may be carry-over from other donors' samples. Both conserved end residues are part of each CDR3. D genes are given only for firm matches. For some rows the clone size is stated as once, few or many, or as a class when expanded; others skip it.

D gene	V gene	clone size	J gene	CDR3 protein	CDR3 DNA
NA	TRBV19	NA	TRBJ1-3	CASSKYGSGNTIYF	TGTGCCAGTAGCAAGTATGGAAGTGGAAACACCATATATTTT
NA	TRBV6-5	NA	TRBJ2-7	CASTLTYEQYF	TGTGCCAGCACCCTGACCTACGAGCAGTACTTC
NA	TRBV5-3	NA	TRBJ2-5	CARSLGLLNPYQETQYF	TGTGCCAGAAGCTTGGGGCTTCTAAACCCCTACCAAGAGACCCAGTACTTC
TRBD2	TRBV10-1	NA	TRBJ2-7	CASSESHSGRYYEQYF	TGCGCCAGCAGTGAGTCTCACAGCGGGAGGTACTACGAGCAGTACTTC
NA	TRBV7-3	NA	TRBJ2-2	CASERTANTGELFF	TGTGCCAGCGAAAGGACAGCGAACACCGGGGAGCTGTTTTTT
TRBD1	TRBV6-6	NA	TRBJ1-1	CASSWDRGDTEAFF	TGTGCCAGCAGTTGGGACAGGGGAGACACTGAAGCTTTCTTT
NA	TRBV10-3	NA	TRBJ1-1	CAISEGDPMNTEAFF	TGTGCCATCAGTGAGGGGGACCCCATGAACACTGAAGCTTTCTTT
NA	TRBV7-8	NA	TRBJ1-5	CASSLRSGLVRSNQPQHF	TGTGCCAGCAGCTTAAGGTCAGGTCTAGTTAGAAGCAATCAGCCCCAGCATTTT
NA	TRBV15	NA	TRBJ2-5	CATSRDQETQYF	TGTGCCACCAGCCGGGACCAAGAGACCCAGTACTTC
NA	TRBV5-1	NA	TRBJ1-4	CASSLPGSATNEKLFF	TGCGCCAGCAGCTTACCGGGATCTGCAACTAATGAAAAACTGTTTTTT
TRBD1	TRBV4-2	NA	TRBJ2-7	CASSHRTGDGEFEQYF	TGTGCCAGCAGCCACAGAACAGGGGATGGGGAATTCGAGCAGTACTTC
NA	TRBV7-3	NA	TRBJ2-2	CASSLWQDNTGELFF	TGTGCCAGCAGCTTATGGCAGGACAACACCGGGGAGCTGTTTTTT
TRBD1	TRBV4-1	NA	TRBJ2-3	CASSQEGQGSGDTQYF	TGCGCCAGCAGCCAAGAGGGACAGGGGTCCGGAGATACGCAGTATTTT
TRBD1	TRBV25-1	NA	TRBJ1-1	CASSTGGSSTEAFF	TGTGCCAGCAGTACAGGGGGATCAAGCACTGAAGCTTTCTTT
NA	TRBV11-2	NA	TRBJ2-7	CASSRRETYEQYF	TGTGCCAGCAGCCGACGGGAGACCTACGAGCAGTACTTC
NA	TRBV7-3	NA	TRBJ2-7	CASSLGPSASYEQYF	TGTGCCAGCAGCTTAGGTCCTAGTGCGTCCTACGAGCAGTACTTC
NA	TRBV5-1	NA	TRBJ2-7	CASSLDSQTYEQYF	TGCGCCAGCAGCTTGGATTCACAAACCTACGAGCAGTACTTC
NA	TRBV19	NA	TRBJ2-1	CASSIDRFPSIGSNEQFF	TGTGCCAGTAGTATAGATCGGTTCCCTAGCATCGGTTCGAATGAGCAGTTCTTC
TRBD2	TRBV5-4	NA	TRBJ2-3	CASSGGTSGTRGTQYF	TGTGCCAGCAGCGGAGGGACTAGCGGGACCAGGGGTACGCAGTATTTT
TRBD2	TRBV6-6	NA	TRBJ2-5	CASSSSSGKETQYF	TGTGCCAGCAGTTCGTCTAGCGGGAAAGAGACCCAGTACTTC
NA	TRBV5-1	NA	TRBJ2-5	CASSLGVGQPETQYF	TGCGCCAGCAGCTTGGGTGTCGGACAGCCAGAGACCCAGTACTTC
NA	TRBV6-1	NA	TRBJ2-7	CASIRDFHYEQYF	TGTGCCAGCATACGGGACTTCCACTACGAGCAGTACTTC
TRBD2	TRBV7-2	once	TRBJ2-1	CASRRGLAGYNEQFF	TGTGCCAGCAGACGGGGACTAGCGGGGTACAATGAGCAGTTCTTC
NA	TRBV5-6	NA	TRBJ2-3	CASSLFWHTDTQYF	TGTGCCAGCAGCTTGTTTTGGCACACAGATACGCAGTATTTT
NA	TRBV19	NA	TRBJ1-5	CASSSEGRRSNQPQHF	TGTGCCAGTAGTTCGGAGGGCCGGCGGAGCAATCAGCCCCAGCATTTT
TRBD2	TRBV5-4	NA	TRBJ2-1	CASSQRGGFNEQFF	TGTGCCAGCAGCCAACGGGGAGGGTTCAATGAGCAGTTCTTC
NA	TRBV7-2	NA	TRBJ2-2	CASSQGGRITGELFF	TGTGCCAGCAGCCAGGGGGGGAGGATCACCGGGGAGCTGTTTTTT
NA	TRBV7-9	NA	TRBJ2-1	CASSFYNEQFF	TGTGCCAGCAGCTTTTACAATGAGCAGTTCTTC
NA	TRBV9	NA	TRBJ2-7	CASSVGTVASATYEQYF	TGTGCCAGCAGCGTAGGGACCGTGGCATCCGCCACCTACGAGCAGTACTTC
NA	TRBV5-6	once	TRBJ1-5	CASSLWGLGQPQHF	TGTGCCAGCAGCTTATGGGGGTTAGGGCAGCCCCAGCATTTT
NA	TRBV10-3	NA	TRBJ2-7	CATGGSNEQYF	TGTGCCACCGGGGGCTCCAACGAGCAGTACTTC
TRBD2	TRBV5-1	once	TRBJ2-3	CASSLGVLAGPTDTQYF	TGCGCCAGCAGCTTGGGGGTACTAGCGGGACCCACAGATACGCAGTATTTT
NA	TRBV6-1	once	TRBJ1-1	CASSEAWVGTEAFF	TGTGCCAGCAGTGAAGCGTGGGTGGGCACTGAAGCTTTCTTT
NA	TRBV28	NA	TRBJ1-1	CASRTSLGGVNTEAFF	TGTGCCAGCAGGACCTCCTTGGGGGGGGTGAACACTGAAGCTTTCTTT
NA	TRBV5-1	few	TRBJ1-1	CASSLDGTLAFF	TGCGCCAGCAGCTTGGATGGCACTTTGGCTTTCTTT
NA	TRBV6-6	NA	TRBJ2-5	CASGPPGGETQYF	TGTGCCAGCGGGCCCCCCGGCGGGGAGACCCAGTACTTC
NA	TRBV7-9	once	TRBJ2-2	CASSSIGPWNTGELFF	TGTGCCAGCAGCTCAATAGGCCCGTGGAACACCGGGGAGCTGTTTTTT
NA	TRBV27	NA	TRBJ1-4	CASRFGGTVLNEKLFF	TGTGCCAGCAGATTTGGAGGAACAGTCCTTAATGAAAAACTGTTTTTT
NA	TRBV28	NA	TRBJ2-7	CASTQGWYEQYF	TGTGCCAGCACCCAAGGATGGTACGAGCAGTACTTC
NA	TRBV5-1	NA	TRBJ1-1	CASSFRGGTEAFF	TGCGCCAGCAGTTTTAGGGGGGGCACTGAAGCTTTCTTT